Reported below is one TCR beta chain. Antigen unknown. It was with 60 Vbeta and 13 Jbeta primers that the PCR ran. The assay was immunoSEQ multiplex PCR, and TCRdb's table has in-frame clones only and misses some. The sample carries under 150,000 clones, about four fifths recorded once. The V segment lost 7 bases and the J segment 4 bases; nucleotides outside the gene matches: 10. CDR1 and CDR2 (germline): SGHAT, FQNNGV. The CDR3 is made up of 17 amino acids. The data belong to a study of cytomegalovirus exposure and HLA in healthy donors. Study information: Of the donors genotyped, some 400 in all, 75% to 85% fell in the Caucasian-associated ancestry cluster.

General observations from the study: More clonal expansion characterized HLA-associated TCR beta chains than equally common others in a later analysis.

The chain recombines TRBV11-2 with TRBJ2-1; 13 bases are a match to TRBD2. This receptor was identified in a woman in her thirties or forties in good health and CMV-seronegative. Sequencing was performed on PBMCs. The CDR3 here is CASNPGLAGPRYNEQFF. The CDR3 bases are TGTGCCAGCAATCCGGGACTAGCGGGACCTCGATACAATGAGCAGTTCTTC. The entire variable domain, with the rest obtained from reference TRBV11-2 and TRBJ2-1, is as follows: EAGVAQSPRYKIIEKRQSVAFWCNPISGHATLYWYQQILGQGPKLLIQFQNNGVVDDSQLPKDRFSAERLKGVDSTLKIQPAKLEDSAVYLCASNPGLAGPRYNEQFFGPGTRLTVL.